The following is a TCR beta chain sequence with its context. The data belong to a study of T cells expressing NK-cell markers. The authors generated TCR beta cDNA through 5'RACE template switching with UMIs. Following a re-call of the 5' RACE reads, TCRdb has one entry per CDR3 protein and lacks DNA. The sample has about 150,000 distinct CDR3 sequences. Germline CDR1 LNHDA, CDR2 SQIVND (reference sequence). The CDR3 is 15 amino acids. This chain links TRBV19 with TRBJ2-3; the TCRdb D gene call, TRBD1, has no DNA to confirm it. Material for sequencing was blood T cells: a sorted CD56 or NKG2C T cell subset, CD4+ or CD8+ T cells, or bulk PBMC T cells (not recorded which). This clonotype was obtained from a man aged 18 to 69 in good health. CDR3 protein: CASSSPQGMIDTQYF. The full variable domain, its missing parts supplied by reference TRBV19 and TRBJ2-3, is DGGITQSPKYLFRKEGQNVTLSCEQNLNHDAMYWYRQDPGQGLRLIYYSQIVNDFQKGDIAEGYSVSREKKESFPLTVTSAQKNPTAFYLCASSSPQGMIDTQYFGPGTRLTVL.